One and the same sample provided the 22 T cell receptor beta chains below, sequenced in a study of identical twins. Each CDR3 protein is one row after TCRdb ran MiXCR on the 5' RACE reads. The data show over 500,000 distinct CDR3 sequences, around 20% seen once. These records were also assigned to another study, of T cells expressing NK-cell markers.

Specimen: CD4+ T cells sorted from blood. These receptors were taken from a woman between 18 and 30 years old in good health.

This clonotype was recorded a few times. The chain recombines TRBV12-3 or TRBV12-4 with TRBJ2-1, with D perhaps being TRBD1 or TRBD2 (5 bases each). V gave up 5 bases and J gave up 8 bases, with 7 bases separating them. The CDR3 sequence is 11 residues long. DNA of the CDR3: TGTGCCAGCAGTAGGGGAGATGAGCAGTTCTTC. The encoded protein is CASSRGDEQFF.

This clonotype has only a few counts. The gene calls are TRBV6-1 and TRBJ2-1, with 7 bases identical to TRBD2. CDR1 and CDR2 from the germline V gene are MNHNS and SASEGT. V lost 7 bases to trimming and J lost 8 bases; unmatched junction nucleotides: 11. CDR3 length: 14 amino acids. This CDR3 reads CASKAPGRGDEQFF. For the CDR3, the DNA is TGTGCCAGCAAAGCGCCAGGGAGGGGAGATGAGCAGTTCTTC.

The CDR3 nucleotides read TGTGCCAGCAGTGCCGGGACCGGCAACTATGGCTACACCTTC. Translating gives CASSAGTGNYGYTF. The J gene is TRBJ1-2, the V gene TRBV6-1; D is possibly TRBD1 (5 bases). The germline V and J ends were trimmed by 4 bases and 2 bases, with 11 bases remaining between them. Germline CDR1 MNHNS, CDR2 SASEGT. The CDR3 covers 14 residues.

The chain employs TRBV7-2 and TRBJ2-3; tentative D call: TRBD2 (6 bases). The ends were cut back, 1 base at V and 1 base at J, with 15 bases in the middle. Germline V gene sequence: CDR1 SGHTA, CDR2 FQGNSA. The CDR3 consists of 17 residues. The CDR3 region has the DNA TGTGCCAGCAGCTTAGTTGGGTCGAGCGGGCGCACAGATACGCAGTATTTT. It encodes CASSLVGSSGRTDTQYF. Filled out from reference TRBV7-2 and TRBJ2-3, the complete variable domain reads GAGVSQSPSNKVTEKGKDVELRCDPISGHTALYWYRQSLGQGLEFLIYFQGNSAPDKSGLPSDRFSAERTGGSVSTLTIQRTQQEDSAVYLCASSLVGSSGRTDTQYFGPGTRLTVL.

V gene TRBV24-1 combines with J gene TRBJ2-1, with D tentatively TRBD1 (5 bases). V shed 4 bases and J shed 6 bases, with 12 bases lying between them. The CDR3 consists of 14 residues. Germline CDR1 is KGHDR and CDR2 is SFDVKD. The CDR3 region has the DNA TGTGCCACCAGTGACCTTGGACAACCCAATGAGCAGTTCTTC. Residues: CATSDLGQPNEQFF.

This clonotype was detected only a few times. The V call is TRBV7-3, the J call TRBJ1-3; tentatively, D is TRBD1 (6 bases). Germline V lookup: CDR1 SGHTA, CDR2 FQGTGA. CDR3 length: 14 amino acids. Trimming stripped 5 bases from V and 4 bases from J, with 12 bases between. The CDR3 sequence is CASSRTGGGNTIYF. The CDR3 nucleotides read TGTGCCAGCAGCCGGACGGGGGGCGGAAACACCATATATTTT.

The rearrangement joins TRBV20-1 to TRBJ2-7; 9 nucleotides align to TRBD1. Germline CDR1 and CDR2: DFQATT and SNEGSKA (reference sequence). J gave up 7 bases and V 6 bases, and 13 bases lay outside the gene matches. This CDR3 is built from 14 residues. CDR3: CSAMGTGQNWEQYF. In DNA form, the CDR3 reads TGCAGTGCGATGGGGACAGGGCAAAACTGGGAGCAGTACTTC.

The chain joins TRBV20-1 to TRBJ2-5; 8 positions agree with TRBD2. The CDR3 has 15 residues. Germline V gene sequence: CDR1 DFQATT, CDR2 SNEGSKA (reference sequence). V lost 1 base and J lost 5; bases outside the gene matches: 9. CDR3 loop: CSARGRNGGAETQYF. CDR3 nucleotide sequence: TGCAGTGCTAGAGGACGTAACGGGGGGGCCGAGACCCAGTACTTC.

The table lists this clonotype with a few counts. The genes are TRBV12-3 or TRBV12-4 and TRBJ2-1; tentatively, D is TRBD2 (5 bases). Trimming pared 3 bases from V and 9 bases from J, leaving 9 bases between. This CDR3 has 12 amino acids. The CDR3 sequence is CASSFNRGEQFF. The CDR3 nucleotides are TGTGCCAGCAGTTTTAATCGGGGTGAGCAGTTCTTC.

The V call is TRBV20-1, the J call TRBJ2-7; TRBD1 matches at 11 bases. Trimming took 6 bases from V and 4 from J; bases not matched to a gene: 5. The CDR3 loop spans 13 amino acids. Per germline, CDR1 DFQATT and CDR2 SNEGSKA (reference sequence). DNA of the CDR3: TGCAGTGCCGCGGACAGGGGGCGATACGAGCAGTACTTC. Amino acid sequence: CSAADRGRYEQYF.

The chain has TRBV7-3 and TRBJ2-1; TRBD1 agrees at 9 bases. The V gene's germline CDR1 is SGHTA and CDR2 FQGTGA. This CDR3 spans 15 amino acids. Losses at the gene ends were 5 bases for V and 2 bases for J; bases not matched to a gene: 4. The CDR3 reads CASSLGTGTYNEQFF. CDR3 DNA: TGTGCCAGCAGCCTAGGGACAGGGACCTACAATGAGCAGTTCTTC. Full variable domain (rest looked up from reference TRBV7-3 and TRBJ2-1): GAGVSQTPSNKVTEKGKYVELRCDPISGHTALYWYRQSLGQGPEFLIYFQGTGAADDSGLPNDRFFAVRPEGSVSTLKIQRTERGDSAVYLCASSLGTGTYNEQFFGPGTRLTVL.

Only a few counts were recorded for this clonotype. V and J are TRBV5-5 and TRBJ1-2; 9 nucleotides line up with TRBD1. Germline trimming cut 4 bases from V and 8 bases from J; bases unmatched to any gene: 15. The germline V gene encodes CDR1 SGHKS and CDR2 YYEKEE (reference sequence). The CDR3 has 16 residues. The CDR3 DNA follows: TGTGCCAGCAGCACCGCTCCGGGACAGGGAAGGGAAGGCTACACCTTC. It codes for CASSTAPGQGREGYTF.

This chain uses TRBV24-1 with TRBJ1-2; 9 bases line up with TRBD1. Per the germline V gene, CDR1 is KGHDR and CDR2 is SFDVKD. V shed 7 bases and J 2 bases; nucleotides not matched to a gene: 1. The CDR3 has 13 residues. The chain's CDR3 is CATRDRGNYGYTF. For the CDR3, the DNA is TGTGCCACCAGGGACAGGGGAAACTATGGCTACACCTTC.

V and J are TRBV10-2 and TRBJ2-7; possible D gene TRBD1, 7 bases. From germline, CDR1 is WSHSY and CDR2 SAAADI. V dropped 10 bases and J dropped 7 bases, with 26 bases sitting between them. The CDR3 contains 15 residues. The CDR3 DNA reads as TGCGCCACCGCGAACCTCAGACAGGGACGGGGGGAGCAGTACTTC. Its protein product is CATANLRQGRGEQYF.

This clonotype was picked up a small number of times. The chain combines TRBV7-2 with TRBJ2-5; TRBD2 aligns across 9 bases. This CDR3 comprises 14 residues. Germline lookup yields CDR1 SGHTA and CDR2 FQGNSA. Germline trimming cut 6 bases from V and 5 bases from J; bases unmatched to any gene: 7. The CDR3 bases are TGTGCCAGCAGGCGCGGGGGGGCCAGTGAGACCCAGTACTTC. Its translation: CASRRGGASETQYF.

The table lists this clonotype with a few counts. The chain couples TRBV15 to TRBJ2-5; 9 nucleotides line up with TRBD2. The CDR3 length is 17 residues. In germline, CDR1 is LNHNV, CDR2 YYDKDF (reference sequence). V lost 1 base and J lost 1; bases outside the gene matches: 7. CDR3 protein: CATSRGYQTSGQETQYF. CDR3 nucleotides: TGTGCCACCAGCAGAGGATACCAGACTAGCGGCCAAGAGACCCAGTACTTC. Full variable domain (remainder filled in from reference TRBV15 and TRBJ2-5): DAMVIQNPRYQVTQFGKPVTLSCSQTLNHNVMYWYQQKSSQAPKLLFHYYDKDFNNEADTPDNFQSRRPNTSFCFLDIRSPGLGDTAMYLCATSRGYQTSGQETQYFGPGTRLLVL.

The CDR3 sequence is CASSELIGANVLTF. In nucleotides, the CDR3 is TGTGCCAGCAGTGAATTGATCGGGGCCAACGTCCTGACTTTC. This chain uses TRBV25-1 with TRBJ2-6; D remains ambiguous. The germline V gene encodes CDR1 MGHDK and CDR2 SYGVNS. V gave up 1 base and J gave up 4 bases, with 5 bases separating them. The CDR3 is 14 amino acids.

This chain connects TRBV12-3 or TRBV12-4 to TRBJ2-1; 7 bases match TRBD1. V lost 4 bases and J lost 5; bases outside the gene matches: 23. CDR3 length: 20 amino acids. The CDR3 protein is CASSWLSSPSSWGQNNEQFF. In DNA form, the CDR3 reads TGTGCCAGCAGTTGGCTCTCCTCCCCATCCAGCTGGGGACAGAACAATGAGCAGTTCTTC.

This clonotype showed up many times. The rearrangement uses TRBV29-1 and TRBJ1-1; D not certain. V was trimmed by 5 bases and J by 4 bases, leaving 8 bases between them. Germline loops: CDR1 SQVTM, CDR2 ANQGSEA. This CDR3 region has 11 residues. As DNA, the CDR3 is TGCAGCGTTTTGGGGAGCACTGAAGCTTTCTTT. Amino acid sequence: CSVLGSTEAFF.

This sequence joins TRBV20-1 and TRBJ1-1, with 7 nucleotides matching TRBD1. From germline, CDR1 is DFQATT and CDR2 SNEGSKA (reference sequence). Germline trimming cut 5 bases from V and 0 bases from J; bases unmatched to any gene: 6. CDR3 length: 14 residues. CDR3 nucleotides: TGCAGTGCTCGTCTGACAGGGTTGAACACTGAAGCTTTCTTT. This encodes CSARLTGLNTEAFF.

This clonotype was counted between two and nine times. The genes are TRBV12-3 or TRBV12-4 and TRBJ2-1; perhaps D is TRBD1 or TRBD2 (5 bases each). V was pared by 5 bases and J by 4 bases, with 18 bases between. The CDR3 is made up of 16 amino acids. The DNA of the CDR3 is TGTGCCAGCAGTGCCGGGACCCACCACACTTACAATGAGCAGTTCTTC. Residues: CASSAGTHHTYNEQFF.

V gene TRBV2 combines with J gene TRBJ2-6; D gene ambiguous. CDR3 size: 16 residues. V was shortened by 8 bases and J by 0 bases, with 14 bases between the two germline ends. CDR1 and CDR2 (germline): SNHLY, FYNNEI. CDR3 region: CASGYPQPSGANVLTF. The CDR3 DNA sequence: TGTGCCAGCGGATACCCACAGCCCTCTGGGGCCAACGTCCTGACTTTC.